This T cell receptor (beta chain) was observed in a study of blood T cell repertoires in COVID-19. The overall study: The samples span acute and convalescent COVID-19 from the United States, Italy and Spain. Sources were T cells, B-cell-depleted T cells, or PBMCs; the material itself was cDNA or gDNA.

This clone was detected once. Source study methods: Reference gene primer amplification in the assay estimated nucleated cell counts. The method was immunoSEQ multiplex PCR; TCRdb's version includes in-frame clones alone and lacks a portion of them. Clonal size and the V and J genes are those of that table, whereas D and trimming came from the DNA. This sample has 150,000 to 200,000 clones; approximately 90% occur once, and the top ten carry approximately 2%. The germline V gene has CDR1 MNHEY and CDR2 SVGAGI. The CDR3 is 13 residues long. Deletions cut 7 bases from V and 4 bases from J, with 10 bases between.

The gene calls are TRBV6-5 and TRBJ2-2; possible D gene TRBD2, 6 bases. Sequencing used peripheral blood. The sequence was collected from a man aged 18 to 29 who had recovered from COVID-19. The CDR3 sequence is CASNVGGTGELFF. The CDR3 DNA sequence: TGTGCCAGCAATGTGGGGGGCACCGGGGAGCTGTTTTTT.